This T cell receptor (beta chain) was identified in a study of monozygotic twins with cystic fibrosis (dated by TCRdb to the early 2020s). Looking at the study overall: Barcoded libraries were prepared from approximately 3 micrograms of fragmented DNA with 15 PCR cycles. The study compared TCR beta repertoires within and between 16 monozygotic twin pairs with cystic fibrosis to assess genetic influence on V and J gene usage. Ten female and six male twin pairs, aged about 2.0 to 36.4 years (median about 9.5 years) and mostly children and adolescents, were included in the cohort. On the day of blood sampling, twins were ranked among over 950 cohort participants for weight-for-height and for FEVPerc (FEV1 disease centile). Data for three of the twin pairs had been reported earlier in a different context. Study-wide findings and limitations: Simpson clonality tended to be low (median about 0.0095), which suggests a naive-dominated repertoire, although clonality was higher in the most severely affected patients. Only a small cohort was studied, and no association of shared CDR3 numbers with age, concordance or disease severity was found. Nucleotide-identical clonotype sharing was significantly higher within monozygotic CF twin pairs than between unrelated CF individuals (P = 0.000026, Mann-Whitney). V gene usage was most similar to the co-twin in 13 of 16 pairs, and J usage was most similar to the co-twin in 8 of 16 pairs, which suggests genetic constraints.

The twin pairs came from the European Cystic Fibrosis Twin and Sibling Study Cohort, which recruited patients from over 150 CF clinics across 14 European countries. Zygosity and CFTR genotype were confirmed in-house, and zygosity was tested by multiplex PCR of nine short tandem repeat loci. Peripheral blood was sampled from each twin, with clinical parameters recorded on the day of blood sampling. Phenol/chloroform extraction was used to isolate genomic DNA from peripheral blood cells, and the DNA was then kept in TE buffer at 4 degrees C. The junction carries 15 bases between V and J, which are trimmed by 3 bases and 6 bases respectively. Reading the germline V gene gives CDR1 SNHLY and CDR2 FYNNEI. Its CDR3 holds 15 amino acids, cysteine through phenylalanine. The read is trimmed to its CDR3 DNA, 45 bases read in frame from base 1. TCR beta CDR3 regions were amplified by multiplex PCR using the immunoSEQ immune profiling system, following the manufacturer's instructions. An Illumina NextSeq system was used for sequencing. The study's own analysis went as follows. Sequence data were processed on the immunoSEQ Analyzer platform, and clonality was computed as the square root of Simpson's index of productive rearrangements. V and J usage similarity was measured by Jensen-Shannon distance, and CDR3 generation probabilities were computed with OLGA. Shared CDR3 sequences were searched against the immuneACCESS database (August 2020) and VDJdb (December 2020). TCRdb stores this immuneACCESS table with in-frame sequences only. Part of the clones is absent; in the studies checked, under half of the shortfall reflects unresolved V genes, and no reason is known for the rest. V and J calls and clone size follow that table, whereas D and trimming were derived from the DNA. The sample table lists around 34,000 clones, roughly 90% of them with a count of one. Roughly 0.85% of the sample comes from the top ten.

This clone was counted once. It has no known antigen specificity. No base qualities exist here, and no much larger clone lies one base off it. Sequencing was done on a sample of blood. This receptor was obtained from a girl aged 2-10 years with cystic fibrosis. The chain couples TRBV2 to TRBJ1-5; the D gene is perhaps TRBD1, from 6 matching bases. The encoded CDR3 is CASSDGGRKGQPQHF. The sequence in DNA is TGTGCCAGCAGTGATGGGGGGCGAAAAGGTCAGCCCCAGCATTTT.